This T cell receptor beta chain was captured by sequencing in a study of T cell repertoires in cytomegalovirus infection. This CDR3 region has 14 residues. Looked up from germline, CDR1 is SGHVS and CDR2 is FQNEAQ. V lost 1 base, J lost 5 bases, and 11 bases lay in between. Concerning this clonotype: Its antigen is currently unknown.

TCRdb redid the calling of the reads with MiXCR, one entry per CDR3 protein. The table includes about 920,000 distinct CDR3 sequences, around 32% detected once. Specimen: cultured CD8+ T cells from PBMCs, collected from culture after CMV antigen stimulation. The clonotype originates from a human donor in good health (CMV status not recorded). Some clones in this sample may be carry-over from other donors' samples. V is TRBV7-8 and J is TRBJ2-5, with D tentatively TRBD2 (5 bases). The chain's CDR3 is CASSLGGSRETQYF. CDR3 nucleotide sequence: TGTGCCAGCAGCTTAGGAGGGTCGCGGGAGACCCAGTACTTC.